This T cell receptor beta chain was found in a study of patients and donors after allogeneic stem cell transplantation. TCRdb passed the RT-PCR reads through MiXCR, listing each CDR3 protein once. The sample records 410,000 or so distinct CDR3 sequences, 16% being singletons. The CDR3 consists of 15 residues. Trimming removed 5 bases at V and 1 base at J, with 11 bases between. The germline CDR1 and CDR2 sequences are SGHAT and FQNNGV. This chain joins TRBV11-2 and TRBJ2-2; possibly TRBD1 or TRBD2 for D (5 bases each). The source of this sequence is a human donor who was either an allogeneic HSCT recipient or a stem cell or donor lymphocyte infusion donor (not recorded which). It is not recorded whose cells these are; they may come from a transplant donor. Sample: blood, either unsorted or a sorted T cell fraction (not recorded which). CDR3 in amino acids: CASSQGPLNTGELFF. The CDR3 DNA is TGTGCCAGCAGCCAGGGACCGTTGAACACCGGGGAGCTGTTTTTT. The full variable domain, rest sourced from reference TRBV11-2 and TRBJ2-2, is EAGVAQSPRYKIIEKRQSVAFWCNPISGHATLYWYQQILGQGPKLLIQFQNNGVVDDSQLPKDRFSAERLKGVDSTLKIQPAKLEDSAVYLCASSQGPLNTGELFFGEGSRLTVL.